Below, 25 T cell receptor beta chains from the same sample are listed, as sequenced in a study of radiation and T cells in renal cell carcinoma. As for time point: baseline pretreatment blood. Noted treatment: 15 Gy SBRT to primary tumor, nephrectomy 4 weeks later. Using immunoSEQ multiplex PCR, the repertoire was profiled, and TCRdb retains in-frame clones only, with some absent. The repertoire holds approximately 150,000 clones, roughly 83% seen once, with around 21% in the top ten. The sample was blood, taken from a patient whose treatment included radiotherapy and nephrectomy. Receptors were obtained from a woman in her forties or fifties with renal cell carcinoma.

This clone showed up just once. This chain joins TRBV7-2 and TRBJ1-1, with D unresolved. The V end was cut by 2 bases, the J end by 1 base, with 11 bases between. The CDR3 sequence is 15 residues long. Per the germline V gene, CDR1 is SGHTA and CDR2 is FQGNSA. CDR3 sequence reads: CASSLSLRGNTEAFF. The CDR3 DNA is TGTGCCAGCAGCTTATCCCTACGGGGGAACACTGAAGCTTTCTTT.

The chain links TRBV10-3 to TRBJ1-5, with a weak D call TRBD1 (5 bases). Germline V CDR1 and CDR2: ENHRY, SYGVKD. With 6 bases removed from V and 3 bases from J, the gap between germline ends came to 9 bases. This CDR3 region has 13 residues. The CDR3 region has the DNA TGTGCCATCAGGGGGGGTTACAATCAGCCCCAGCATTTT. It yields the protein CAIRGGYNQPQHF.

The DNA for the CDR3 is TGCGCCAGCAGCTTATATACAGGGGGAGGCACTGAAGCTTTCTTT. It specifies CASSLYTGGGTEAFF. The J gene is TRBJ1-1, the V gene TRBV5-1; TRBD1 matches 8 bases. After removal of 2 bases from V and 4 bases from J, the junction contained 7 bases not matched to a gene. The CDR3 is 15 amino acids. CDR1 is SGHRS, CDR2 YFSETQ, per germline.

Only one count was recorded for this clone. This chain connects TRBV5-8 to TRBJ1-5, with 8 bases that match TRBD1. The CDR3 runs to 15 residues. Germline V gene data show CDR1 as SGHTS and CDR2 as YDEGEE. With V trimmed by 5 bases and J by 6 bases, 10 bases remained unmatched. This chain's CDR3 is CASSLRDRGGQPQHF. DNA of the CDR3: TGTGCCAGCAGTCTGAGAGACAGGGGAGGTCAGCCCCAGCATTTT.

V is TRBV6-5 and J is TRBJ2-7, with 8 bases aligning to TRBD1. The germline CDR1 and CDR2 sequences are MNHEY and SVGAGI. The ends lost 8 bases at V and 4 bases at J; junction bases unmatched: 4. The length of the CDR3 is 12 residues. The CDR3 loop is CASGTGFYEQYF. The CDR3 DNA reads TGTGCCAGCGGGACAGGTTTTTACGAGCAGTACTTC.

The chain is built from TRBV7-2 and TRBJ2-1; no clear D gene. The germline CDR1 and CDR2 sequences are SGHTA and FQGNSA. With 4 bases removed from V and 6 bases from J, the gap between germline ends came to 7 bases. The CDR3 length is 12 residues. CDR3: CASSSFSNEQFF. The CDR3 DNA sequence: TGTGCCAGCAGCTCGTTTTCCAATGAGCAGTTCTTC.

This chain joins TRBV15 and TRBJ2-7; TRBD1 agrees at 7 bases. J was trimmed by 3 bases and V by 8 bases; bases with no gene match: 7. The CDR3 length is 13 residues. Germline CDR1 is LNHNV and CDR2 is YYDKDF (reference sequence). The CDR3, as DNA: TGTGCCACCCGTCGGGACAGACGCTACGAGCAGTACTTC. Amino acids: CATRRDRRYEQYF.

The chain joins TRBV27 to TRBJ2-3, with 12 bases matching TRBD2. The CDR3 loop spans 18 amino acids. Germline V CDR1 and CDR2: MNHEY, SMNVEV (reference sequence). The junction had 13 bases not matched to a gene; V was cut back by 8 bases and J by 1 base. The CDR3 region has the DNA TGTGCCAGCTGTAACAACGTACTAGCGGGAGGTCGCACAGATACGCAGTATTTT. Its translation: CASCNNVLAGGRTDTQYF.

The chain links TRBV30 to TRBJ2-4, with D possibly being TRBD1 (5 bases). CDR1 is GTSNPN and CDR2 is SVGIG in the germline V gene (reference sequence). The CDR3 covers 14 residues. V lost 1 base, J lost 3 bases, and 10 bases lay in between. This CDR3 is CAWSAGHGKNIQYF. In DNA, the CDR3 is TGTGCCTGGAGTGCTGGACACGGCAAAAACATTCAGTACTTC.

The chain couples TRBV19 to TRBJ1-2; 9 bases are shared with TRBD1. Trimming at V came to 9 bases and at J to 4 bases, leaving 9 bases not matched to a gene. The CDR3 loop spans 14 amino acids. Germline loops: CDR1 LNHDA, CDR2 SQIVND (reference sequence). The CDR3 loop reads CASGQGPGPYGYTF. CDR3 DNA sequence: TGTGCCAGCGGACAGGGGCCGGGCCCCTATGGCTACACCTTC.

The chain combines TRBV4-2 with TRBJ2-7; possible D gene TRBD2, 6 bases. V dropped 1 base and J dropped 4 bases, with 14 bases sitting between them. Looked up from germline, CDR1 is LGHNA and CDR2 is YNFKEQ. This CDR3 has 15 residues. In DNA form, the CDR3 reads TGTGCCAGCAGCCAAGTCGCTAGCGATATGTACGAGCAGTACTTC. Amino acids: CASSQVASDMYEQYF.

This clone occurred once. The rearrangement links TRBV10-3 to TRBJ2-7, with D tentatively TRBD1 (6 bases). CDR1 ENHRY and CDR2 SYGVKD come from the germline V gene. The V end lost 8 bases, the J end lost 2 bases, and 13 bases lay between the germline ends. CDR3 length: 13 residues. In DNA, the CDR3 is TGTGCCATCCGGACAGAAAGGACCTACGAGCAGTACTTC. It translates to CAIRTERTYEQYF.

V gene TRBV5-1 combines with J gene TRBJ2-1, with TRBD2 as a possible D gene (6 bases). Trimming took off 6 bases at V and 9 bases at J, with 16 bases between the two ends. The CDR3 covers 13 residues. CDR1 and CDR2 (germline): SGHRS, YFSETQ. The CDR3 spells CASNPGEEGEQFF. The CDR3 DNA sequence: TGCGCCAGCAACCCTGGGGAGGAGGGTGAGCAGTTCTTC.

The V and J genes are TRBV15 and TRBJ2-5; 7 bases map to TRBD1. The J call may be mistaken, given a closer DNA end match to TRBJ2-7. The CDR3 length is 15 residues. Germline-derived CDR1 and CDR2 are LNHNV and YYDKDF (reference sequence). CDR3 bases: TGTGCCACCAGCAGAGATGGGACAGCTTCCTACGAGCAGTACTTC. This codes for CATSRDGTASYEQYF.

The chain uses TRBV10-3 and TRBJ2-5; D unclear. The germline V gene encodes CDR1 ENHRY and CDR2 SYGVKD. V was trimmed by 5 bases and J by 5 bases, leaving 6 bases between them. This CDR3 has 11 amino acids. CDR3 sequence (DNA): TGTGCCATCAGTTCTTCGGAGACCCAGTACTTC. It encodes CAISSSETQYF.

The chain recombines TRBV5-1 with TRBJ2-3; D is possibly TRBD1 (6 bases). Germline-derived CDR1 and CDR2 are SGHRS and YFSETQ. Trimming shortened V by 1 base and J by 4 bases, and 16 bases separated the two germline ends. CDR3 length: 16 residues. CDR3 region: CASSLTAGVGSDTQYF. The DNA of the CDR3 is TGCGCCAGCAGCTTGACCGCAGGGGTAGGGTCAGATACGCAGTATTTT.

The J gene is TRBJ1-4, the V gene TRBV5-1; TRBD1 is a possible D gene (6 bases). Germline V gives CDR1 SGHRS, CDR2 YFSETQ. The length of the CDR3 is 15 residues. Trimming shortened V by 2 bases and J by 8 bases, and 16 bases separated the two germline ends. The CDR3 here is CASSLQGQPSEKLFF. The DNA for the CDR3 is TGCGCCAGCAGCTTACAGGGCCAGCCCTCGGAAAAACTGTTTTTT.

The CDR3 DNA reads TGTGCCTCCACTCGTTATGGGGGCAATCAGCCCCAGCATTTT. Translating gives CASTRYGGNQPQHF. The gene calls are TRBV30 and TRBJ1-5; D call uncertain. This CDR3 has 14 amino acids. V was clipped by 7 bases and J by 2 bases, with 15 bases between them. Germline V gives CDR1 GTSNPN, CDR2 SVGIG (reference sequence).

This chain links TRBV9 with TRBJ2-3, with D perhaps TRBD2 (6 bases). Germline CDR1 reads SGDLS; CDR2 reads YYNGEE. This CDR3 comprises 16 residues. V gave up 1 base and J gave up 3 bases, with 15 bases separating them. The DNA of the CDR3 is TGTGCCAGCAGCGTAACTCCGCGGGGCCGGACAGATACGCAGTATTTT. This encodes CASSVTPRGRTDTQYF. The complete variable domain, with remaining parts taken from reference TRBV9 and TRBJ2-3, reads DSGVTQTPKHLITATGQRVTLRCSPRSGDLSVYWYQQSLDQGLQFLIQYYNGEERAKGNILERFSAQQFPDLHSELNLSSLELGDSALYFCASSVTPRGRTDTQYFGPGTRLTVL.

The DNA of the CDR3 is TGTGCCAGCAGCTTAGAGGGGGCCAACTATGGCTACACCTTC. Translation gives CASSLEGANYGYTF. This sequence joins TRBV7-2 and TRBJ1-2; 7 bases line up with TRBD1. The germline CDR1 and CDR2 sequences are SGHTA and FQGNSA. CDR3 size: 14 residues. Germline trimming cut 1 base from V and 2 bases from J; bases unmatched to any gene: 1.

The chain uses TRBV15 and TRBJ1-1; D remains ambiguous. The germline gives CDR1 LNHNV, CDR2 YYDKDF (reference sequence). The CDR3 is made up of 13 amino acids. Deletions cut 9 bases from V and 0 bases from J, with 11 bases between. The CDR3 DNA reads as TGTGCCACTTCACAGAACATGAACACTGAAGCTTTCTTT. The encoded protein is CATSQNMNTEAFF.

The rearrangement uses TRBV14 and TRBJ2-3; 10 positions agree with TRBD1. Unmatched junction bases numbered 1, after V lost 3 bases and J lost 1 base. CDR1 and CDR2 (germline): SGHDN, FVKESK. The CDR3 sequence is 15 residues long. The CDR3 loop reads CASSHGTGGTDTQYF. The CDR3, as DNA: TGTGCCAGCAGCCACGGGACAGGGGGCACAGATACGCAGTATTTT.

The chain recombines TRBV7-8 with TRBJ1-1; D possibly corresponds to TRBD1 (5 bases). Germline lookup yields CDR1 SGHVS and CDR2 FQNEAQ. The CDR3 is 15 residues long. Trimming cost V 2 bases and J 4 bases, with 14 bases left between them. The DNA for the CDR3 is TGTGCCAGCAGCTTAAGGCTTCGGGGGAGCACTGAAGCTTTCTTT. Its translation: CASSLRLRGSTEAFF.

The J gene is TRBJ2-7, the V gene TRBV5-5; TRBD2 might be the D (5 bases). CDR1 and CDR2 (germline): SGHKS, YYEKEE (reference sequence). The germline V and J ends were trimmed by 4 bases and 3 bases, with 11 bases remaining between them. This CDR3 contains 13 residues. Here the CDR3 DNA reads TGTGCCAGCAGCCGCGACGGGATCTACGAGCAGTACTTC. Encoded protein: CASSRDGIYEQYF. Combining the CDR3 with reference TRBV5-5 and TRBJ2-7 gives the whole variable domain DAGVTQSPTHLIKTRGQQVTLRCSPISGHKSVSWYQQVLGQGPQFIFQYYEKEERGRGNFPDRFSARQFPNYSSELNVNALLLGDSALYLCASSRDGIYEQYFGPGTRLTVT.

This clone was seen once. The chain is built from TRBV6-5 and TRBJ2-1; D gene ambiguous. Germline CDR1 and CDR2: MNHEY and SVGAGI. V lost 6 bases and J lost 8, with 11 bases in between. This CDR3 contains 12 residues. The CDR3 DNA follows: TGTGCCAGCAGGGATGGCGTCTATGAGCAGTTCTTC. This sequence encodes CASRDGVYEQFF.